This passage covers 31 T cell receptor beta chains from one sample sequenced in a study of T cells of healthy individuals. MiXCR, applied by TCRdb to the 5' RACE reads, yields one record per CDR3 protein. The table records 35,000 to 45,000 distinct CDR3 sequences, about 4.5% of them present only once. The receptors derive from a human donor in good health.

V gene TRBV12-5 combines with J gene TRBJ2-7; TRBD2 matches at 7 bases. The CDR3 totals 12 residues. The V gene's germline CDR1 is LGHNT and CDR2 FRNRAP. This CDR3 reads CASRRTSYEQYF. The CDR3 nucleotides are TGTGCCAGCCGCAGGACTAGCTACGAGCAGTACTTC.

The chain recombines TRBV27 with TRBJ2-7; D is unclear. The germline gives CDR1 MNHEY, CDR2 SMNVEV (reference sequence). Trimming removed 5 bases from V and 0 bases from J, with 17 bases in between. The CDR3 runs 16 residues. The CDR3 sequence is CASSPSSSTSSYEQYF. The CDR3 DNA follows: TGTGCCAGCAGTCCGTCCTCATCCACCTCCTCCTACGAGCAGTACTTC.

This clonotype was counted a few times. The V gene is TRBV13, the J gene TRBJ2-3; 7 bases match TRBD1. Germline values: CDR1 PRHDT, CDR2 FYEKMQ (reference sequence). The CDR3 totals 15 residues. The junction had 2 bases not matched to a gene; V was cut back by 2 bases and J by 0 bases. CDR3 in DNA: TGTGCCAGCAGCTTAAACAGGGGTAGCACAGATACGCAGTATTTT. Its translation is CASSLNRGSTDTQYF.

This clonotype was picked up many times. The V call is TRBV6-4, the J call TRBJ2-6; TRBD1 is a possible D gene (6 bases). This CDR3 is built from 17 residues. The germline V gene encodes CDR1 MRHNA and CDR2 SNTAGT. V was cut by 0 bases and J by 1 base, with 10 bases left in between. The CDR3 is CASSDSDSQSGANVLTF. The CDR3 DNA follows: TGTGCCAGCAGTGACTCGGACAGCCAGTCTGGGGCCAACGTCCTGACTTTC.

In this sample, this clonotype turned up many times. This rearrangement joins TRBV28 to TRBJ1-1, with unresolved D. V shed 4 bases and J shed 11 bases, with 11 bases lying between them. The V gene's germline CDR1 is MDHEN and CDR2 SYDVKM. This CDR3 has 11 residues. CDR3: CASSSPLGAFF. The DNA for the CDR3 is TGTGCCAGCAGTTCTCCTCTTGGGGCTTTCTTT. The variable domain in full, completed from reference TRBV28 and TRBJ1-1, reads DVKVTQSSRYLVKRTGEKVFLECVQDMDHENMFWYRQDPGLGLRLIYFSYDVKMKEKGDIPEGYSVSREKKERFSLILESASTNQTSMYLCASSSPLGAFFGQGTRLTVV.

This clonotype was detected many times. J is TRBJ2-7 and V is TRBV11-2; no reliable D call. V lost 0 bases and J 6 bases, leaving 6 bases between the germline ends. CDR1 SGHAT and CDR2 FQNNGV come from the germline V gene. The CDR3 is 12 amino acids. The CDR3 bases are TGTGCCAGCAGCTTAGATAGTTTCGAGCAGTACTTC. Its translation: CASSLDSFEQYF.

This clonotype was counted between two and nine times. This chain connects TRBV14 to TRBJ2-1, with 9 nucleotides matching TRBD1. CDR1 and CDR2 from the germline V gene are SGHDN and FVKESK. The CDR3 is made up of 14 amino acids. Trimming at V came to 4 bases and at J to 15 bases, leaving 13 bases not matched to a gene. As DNA, the CDR3 is TGTGCCAGCAGCCGCACGAATACCGGGACAGGGTGGTTCTTC. Its translation is CASSRTNTGTGWFF.

The chain joins TRBV13 to TRBJ1-1; TRBD1 matches 9 bases. J was trimmed by 8 bases and V by 3 bases; bases with no gene match: 10. The V gene's germline CDR1 is PRHDT and CDR2 FYEKMQ (reference sequence). CDR3 length equals 15 residues. CDR3 DNA: TGTGCCAGCAGCTTGGGGACAGGGACTTTTGCGGAAGCTTTCTTT. This codes for CASSLGTGTFAEAFF.

This clonotype has a count of ten or more. V and J are TRBV7-9 and TRBJ1-1; no clear D gene. Germline CDR1 reads SEHNR; CDR2 reads FQNEAQ (reference sequence). The CDR3 runs to 15 residues. Trimming left V 1 base short and J 8 bases short, with 17 bases between. The CDR3 coding sequence is TGTGCCAGCAGCTTAGGGAGTTCGGGTGGTGGAGAAGCTTTCTTT. Protein: CASSLGSSGGGEAFF.

This clonotype turned up a few times. The chain joins TRBV5-1 to TRBJ2-3, with 8 nucleotides matching TRBD2. CDR1 and CDR2 (germline): SGHRS, YFSETQ. This CDR3 is 14 amino acids long. V lost 4 bases to trimming and J lost 4 bases; unmatched junction nucleotides: 5. CDR3 sequence (DNA): TGCGCCAGCAGCAACGGGGGGGCAGCAGATACGCAGTATTTT. Its protein product is CASSNGGAADTQYF. The full variable domain, its missing parts supplied by reference TRBV5-1 and TRBJ2-3, is KAGVTQTPRYLIKTRGQQVTLSCSPISGHRSVSWYQQTPGQGLQFLFEYFSETQRNKGNFPGRFSGRQFSNSRSEMNVSTLELGDSALYLCASSNGGAADTQYFGPGTRLTVL.

This clonotype came up many times. The V gene is TRBV5-6, the J gene TRBJ2-3; D is ambiguous. The CDR3 has 14 amino acids. The germline V and J ends were trimmed by 3 bases and 1 base, with 9 bases remaining between them. Germline V gene lookup returns CDR1 SGHDT and CDR2 YYEEEE. In nucleotides, the CDR3 is TGTGCCAGCAGCTCGCGGCCAGGCACAGATACGCAGTATTTT. It translates to CASSSRPGTDTQYF. Drawing the rest from reference TRBV5-6 and TRBJ2-3, the complete variable domain is DAGVTQSPTHLIKTRGQQVTLRCSPKSGHDTVSWYQQALGQGPQFIFQYYEEEERQRGNFPDRFSGHQFPNYSSELNVNALLLGDSALYLCASSSRPGTDTQYFGPGTRLTVL.

The rearrangement uses TRBV27 and TRBJ2-2; D unclear. Germline V CDR1 and CDR2: MNHEY, SMNVEV (reference sequence). This CDR3 is built from 13 residues. V shed 4 bases and J shed 2 bases, with 5 bases lying between them. As DNA, the CDR3 is TGTGCCAGCAGTTCCCTTAACACCGGGGAGCTGTTTTTT. Its translation: CASSSLNTGELFF.

This clonotype was seen many times. V usage is TRBV30 and J usage is TRBJ1-2, with D tentatively TRBD1 (5 bases). Trimming stripped 1 base from V and 0 bases from J, with 15 bases between. The length of the CDR3 is 16 residues. Germline CDR1 GTSNPN, CDR2 SVGIG (reference sequence). CDR3 residues: CAWSAGGTFSNYGYTF. CDR3 nucleotides: TGTGCCTGGAGTGCCGGAGGGACGTTCTCTAACTATGGCTACACCTTC.

The chain has TRBV2 and TRBJ2-3; D possibly corresponds to TRBD1 (6 bases). V gave up 5 bases and J gave up 0 bases, with 12 bases separating them. The CDR3 covers 15 residues. Germline V gives CDR1 SNHLY, CDR2 FYNNEI. The CDR3 DNA reads TGTGCCAGCAGTTTGACAGGTACTAGCACAGATACGCAGTATTTT. This codes for CASSLTGTSTDTQYF.

This clonotype appeared many times. The chain couples TRBV6-2 or TRBV6-3 to TRBJ2-5, with TRBD1 as a possible D gene (6 bases). CDR1 is MNHEY and CDR2 is SVGEGT in the germline V gene. Trimming left V 5 bases short and J 5 bases short, with 12 bases between. CDR3 size: 13 residues. The CDR3 DNA reads as TGTGCCAGCAGTCCGACTGACAGGGAGACCCAGTACTTC. Protein sequence: CASSPTDRETQYF.

Judged by abundance, this clonotype is medium-sized. The chain couples TRBV20-1 to TRBJ1-5; D not certain. V lost 6 bases, J lost 6 bases, and 24 bases lay in between. Germline values: CDR1 DFQATT, CDR2 SNEGSKA (reference sequence). The CDR3 has 16 residues. The CDR3 sequence is CSASLDEKGDSQPQHF. As DNA, the CDR3 is TGCAGTGCGAGTCTAGACGAAAAGGGAGATAGTCAGCCCCAGCATTTT.

For this clonotype: A single base separates this from a much larger clone, so it may be a read error. This sequence joins TRBV7-2 and TRBJ2-1; D remains unclear. Germline-derived CDR1 and CDR2 are SGHTA and FQGNSA. The CDR3 covers 14 residues. The V and J ends lost 2 bases and 9 bases respectively, with 14 bases between them. Written as DNA, the CDR3 is TGTGCCAGCAGCTTATTATGCGCTGCCCTTGAGCAGTTCTTC. This encodes CASSLLCAALEQFF.

This clonotype has ten or more counts. The chain is built from TRBV5-8 and TRBJ2-7; 7 positions match TRBD1. The CDR3 has 13 amino acids. CDR1 and CDR2 (germline): SGHTS, YDEGEE. With V trimmed by 4 bases and J by 4 bases, 5 bases remained unmatched. CDR3 nucleotides: TGTGCCAGCAGCAAGACAGGGTCTTACGAGCAGTACTTC. Residues: CASSKTGSYEQYF.

This clonotype was seen at least ten times. The CDR3, as DNA: TGTGCCAGCAGCCGGACTTCCACCGGGGAGCTGTTTTTT. Translation gives CASSRTSTGELFF. The chain has TRBV7-9 and TRBJ2-2; D is possibly TRBD2 (5 bases). With 5 bases removed from V and 4 bases from J, the gap between germline ends came to 8 bases. CDR1 SEHNR and CDR2 FQNEAQ come from the germline V gene (reference sequence). The CDR3 is made up of 13 amino acids. Filled out from reference TRBV7-9 and TRBJ2-2, the complete variable domain reads DTGVSQNPRHKITKRGQNVTFRCDPISEHNRLYWYRQTLGQGPEFLTYFQNEAQLEKSRLLSDRFSAERPKGSFSTLEIQRTEQGDSAMYLCASSRTSTGELFFGEGSRLTVL.

The rearrangement uses TRBV5-1 and TRBJ2-5; maybe TRBD2 (6 bases). Germline CDR1 and CDR2: SGHRS and YFSETQ. This CDR3 contains 14 residues. V was pared by 4 bases and J by 4 bases, with 14 bases between. The CDR3 sequence: CASSPYGSRETQYF. The CDR3 region has the DNA TGCGCCAGCAGCCCTTACGGGAGTCGAGAGACCCAGTACTTC.

This clonotype came up many times. The chain has TRBV6-2 or TRBV6-3 and TRBJ2-1; D is unresolved. V lost 5 bases, J lost 2 bases, and 16 bases lay in between. The length of the CDR3 is 16 residues. Germline V gene data show CDR1 as MNHEY and CDR2 as SVGEGT. CDR3 nucleotides: TGTGCCAGCAGTCGATCCTCCAGGTTAACCTACAATGAGCAGTTCTTC. It translates to CASSRSSRLTYNEQFF.

This clonotype was detected only a few times. The rearrangement uses TRBV13 and TRBJ2-5; 9 nucleotides align to TRBD2. This CDR3 spans 18 amino acids. The ends lost 5 bases at V and 4 bases at J; junction bases unmatched: 17. The V gene's germline CDR1 is PRHDT and CDR2 FYEKMQ (reference sequence). The CDR3 sequence: CASSPPPRVAGVPETQYF. The DNA of the CDR3 is TGTGCCAGCAGCCCCCCCCCCCGGGTAGCGGGAGTCCCAGAGACCCAGTACTTC. Full variable domain (remainder filled in from reference TRBV13 and TRBJ2-5): AAGVIQSPRHLIKEKRETATLKCYPIPRHDTVYWYQQGPGQDPQFLISFYEKMQSDKGSIPDRFSAQQFSDYHSELNMSSLELGDSALYFCASSPPPRVAGVPETQYFGPGTRLLVL.

The sample holds many counts of this clonotype. This chain joins TRBV20-1 and TRBJ1-5; no reliable D call. The germline V gene has CDR1 DFQATT and CDR2 SNEGSKA (reference sequence). With 3 bases removed from V and 2 bases from J, the gap between germline ends came to 11 bases. This CDR3 is built from 14 residues. The DNA of the CDR3 is TGCAGTGCTAGGGCAGACTGGGGCAATCAGCCCCAGCATTTT. This gives the protein CSARADWGNQPQHF.

This clonotype was found many times. The genes are TRBV11-2 and TRBJ2-3; tentatively, D is TRBD1 (6 bases). Germline CDR1 and CDR2: SGHAT and FQNNGV. CDR3 length: 14 amino acids. Trimming stripped 5 bases from V and 2 bases from J, with 11 bases between. CDR3 sequence: CASSGDISTDTQYF. The CDR3 nucleotides read TGTGCCAGCAGCGGGGACATCTCCACAGATACGCAGTATTTT.

This chain links TRBV19 with TRBJ2-1, with TRBD1 matching 9 bases. V lost 5 bases, J lost 6 bases, and 8 bases stayed unmatched. Germline values: CDR1 LNHDA, CDR2 SQIVND (reference sequence). The CDR3 contains 15 residues. The CDR3 loop is CASSFIGQGSNEQFF. In DNA form, the CDR3 reads TGTGCCAGTAGTTTCATCGGACAGGGGTCCAATGAGCAGTTCTTC.

This clonotype appeared many times. The rearrangement links TRBV7-8 to TRBJ1-5; D is ambiguous. The CDR3 sequence is 15 residues long. Germline V gives CDR1 SGHVS, CDR2 FQNEAQ. The V end was cut by 0 bases, the J end by 6 bases, with 12 bases between. The CDR3 reads CASSLASGYGQPQHF. The CDR3 region has the DNA TGTGCCAGCAGCTTAGCGAGCGGGTACGGTCAGCCCCAGCATTTT.

This clonotype was detected many times. V usage is TRBV12-3 or TRBV12-4 and J usage is TRBJ2-7, with 10 nucleotides matching TRBD2. Trimming at V came to 3 bases and at J to 4 bases, leaving 6 bases not matched to a gene. The CDR3 spans 15 residues. The CDR3 loop is CASSFRTSGRYEQYF. CDR3 coding DNA: TGTGCCAGCAGTTTTCGGACTAGCGGAAGATACGAGCAGTACTTC.

This clonotype was recorded a few times. The gene calls are TRBV12-3 or TRBV12-4 and TRBJ2-3; TRBD1 agrees at 9 bases. V shed 2 bases, J shed 5 bases, and the junction held 8 bases outside the gene matches. CDR3 size: 16 residues. For the CDR3, the DNA is TGTGCCAGCAGTTTATCCTGGGACAGGGATATAGATACGCAGTATTTT. It specifies CASSLSWDRDIDTQYF.

This chain connects TRBV6-6 to TRBJ2-1; 8 positions match TRBD2. J was trimmed by 0 bases and V by 6 bases; bases with no gene match: 10. The CDR3 loop spans 17 amino acids. Germline-derived CDR1 and CDR2 are MNHNY and SVGAGI (reference sequence). CDR3 nucleotides: TGTGCCAGCAGATCAGCGGGAGAGGGGGTCTCCTACAATGAGCAGTTCTTC. Its protein is CASRSAGEGVSYNEQFF.

This clonotype occurred many times. The V call is TRBV3-1, the J call TRBJ1-5, with D unclear. Between the trimmed V and J ends, which lost 0 bases and 0 bases, there was a span of 12 bases. The CDR3 has 17 residues. The germline CDR1 and CDR2 sequences are LGHDT and YNNKEL (reference sequence). CDR3 residues: CASSQDREGYSNQPQHF. The CDR3 DNA reads as TGTGCCAGCAGCCAAGATCGAGAAGGCTATAGCAATCAGCCCCAGCATTTT. The full variable domain, rest sourced from reference TRBV3-1 and TRBJ1-5, is DTAVSQTPKYLVTQMGNDKSIKCEQNLGHDTMYWYKQDSKKFLKIMFSYNNKELIINETVPNRFSPKSPDKAHLNLHINSLELGDSAVYFCASSQDREGYSNQPQHFGDGTRLSIL.

The table lists this clonotype with many counts. This chain connects TRBV6-2 or TRBV6-3 to TRBJ1-1; a weak D match, TRBD1 (5 bases). Trimming shortened V by 4 bases and J by 0 bases, and 15 bases separated the two germline ends. The CDR3 is 16 residues long. The germline gives CDR1 MNHEY, CDR2 SVGEGT. DNA for the CDR3: TGTGCCAGCAGTTTGGGGGTTTGGGGCATGAACACTGAAGCTTTCTTT. Translated: CASSLGVWGMNTEAFF.